The 29 T cell receptor beta chains below were found in one sample sequenced in a study of early T cells in non-severe SARS-CoV-2 infection. TCRdb recomputed calls from the 5' RACE reads with MiXCR, one row per CDR3 protein. The data show about 130,000 distinct CDR3 sequences, 14% to 15% seen once. Sequencing used whole blood. These receptors originate from an adult who was a healthcare worker with PCR-confirmed SARS-CoV-2 infection or an uninfected control (not recorded which).

V is TRBV7-2 and J is TRBJ2-5; 10 bases fit TRBD1. The CDR3 is made up of 15 amino acids. Losses at the gene ends were 5 bases for V and 4 bases for J; bases not matched to a gene: 7. The germline CDR1 and CDR2 sequences are SGHTA and FQGNSA. The CDR3 loop reads CASSTRDRGLETQYF. CDR3 bases: TGTGCCAGCAGCACCCGGGACAGGGGATTAGAGACCCAGTACTTC.

This clonotype was seen more than once but under ten times. V gene TRBV5-6 combines with J gene TRBJ2-5, with a possible D match to TRBD2 (6 bases). Germline V gene data show CDR1 as SGHDT and CDR2 as YYEEEE. V lost 4 bases and J lost 9, with 13 bases in between. This CDR3 has 12 residues. This CDR3 reads CASSRGLGPQYF. CDR3 nucleotide sequence: TGTGCCAGCAGCCGGGGACTGGGACCCCAGTACTTC.

This clonotype was picked up a small number of times. The chain carries TRBV6-2 or TRBV6-3 and TRBJ2-7; D might be TRBD1 (6 bases). CDR1 and CDR2 (germline): MNHEY, SVGEGT. This CDR3 contains 14 residues. Between the trimmed V and J ends, which lost 6 bases and 0 bases, there was a span of 12 bases. CDR3 nucleotide sequence: TGTGCCAGCAGCTACGTGGACAGCTCCTACGAGCAGTACTTC. Encoded protein: CASSYVDSSYEQYF.

This clonotype came up a few times. This sequence joins TRBV7-8 and TRBJ2-7, with D perhaps TRBD1 (6 bases). CDR1 and CDR2 from the germline V gene are SGHVS and FQNEAQ. CDR3 size: 15 residues. The V end lost 4 bases, the J end lost 3 bases, and 16 bases lay between the germline ends. CDR3 region: CASSSRRDIRYEQYF. As DNA, the CDR3 is TGTGCCAGCAGCTCGCGCCGGGACATACGCTACGAGCAGTACTTC.

The chain has TRBV7-9 and TRBJ2-2; 9 bases line up with TRBD2. Germline V gives CDR1 SEHNR, CDR2 FQNEAQ (reference sequence). J was trimmed by 4 bases and V by 0 bases; bases with no gene match: 6. This CDR3 region has 17 residues. For the CDR3, the DNA is TGTGCCAGCAGCTTAGCGGCTAGCGGGGACTTCACCGGGGAGCTGTTTTTT. This translates into CASSLAASGDFTGELFF.

The chain joins TRBV13 to TRBJ2-7; TRBD2 matches 7 bases. Germline-derived CDR1 and CDR2 are PRHDT and FYEKMQ (reference sequence). The CDR3 is 15 amino acids. V gave up 5 bases and J gave up 3 bases; unmatched junction bases: 10. The CDR3 region has the DNA TGTGCCAGCAGCGCCGGACTAGGAGACAGCTACGAGCAGTACTTC. As protein: CASSAGLGDSYEQYF.

This clonotype has more than one count but fewer than ten. The rearrangement uses TRBV18 and TRBJ1-1, with 7 bases identical to TRBD1. In germline, CDR1 is KGHSH, CDR2 LQKENI. J was trimmed by 4 bases and V by 6 bases; bases with no gene match: 5. The CDR3 extends over 13 amino acids. CDR3 sequence reads: CASSRRGGTEAFF. The CDR3 DNA follows: TGTGCCAGCTCCCGCAGGGGGGGCACTGAAGCTTTCTTT.

The chain combines TRBV11-2 with TRBJ1-1, with 7 bases identical to TRBD1. There are 15 residues in the CDR3. After removal of 9 bases from V and 0 bases from J, the junction contained 10 bases not matched to a gene. Germline V gene lookup returns CDR1 SGHAT and CDR2 FQNNGV. CDR3 sequence (DNA): TGTGCCAGTTCGAGACAGGGAGGCATGAACACTGAAGCTTTCTTT. This gives the protein CASSRQGGMNTEAFF.

The chain employs TRBV18 and TRBJ1-3, with a possible D match to TRBD1 (5 bases). This CDR3 contains 17 residues. The germline V gene has CDR1 KGHSH and CDR2 LQKENI. The V end was cut by 4 bases, the J end by 0 bases, with 16 bases between. Written as DNA, the CDR3 is TGTGCCAGCTCACGACAGCACCCAAACCGCTCTGGAAACACCATATATTTT. This translates into CASSRQHPNRSGNTIYF.

This clonotype was counted at least ten times. V usage is TRBV9 and J usage is TRBJ2-3, with D possibly matching TRBD2 (6 bases). This CDR3 has 15 residues. The germline CDR1 and CDR2 sequences are SGDLS and YYNGEE. V dropped 0 bases and J dropped 2 bases, with 10 bases sitting between them. The CDR3, as DNA: TGTGCCAGCAGCGTAGGTGGGGGGATCACAGATACGCAGTATTTT. It yields the protein CASSVGGGITDTQYF.

This clonotype came up many times. This sequence joins TRBV5-4 and TRBJ2-5; D is uncertain. Germline V gene data show CDR1 as SGHNT and CDR2 as YYREEE (reference sequence). The CDR3 runs 14 residues. V shed 3 bases and J shed 4 bases, with 13 bases lying between them. The CDR3 DNA follows: TGTGCCAGCAGCTCGCCGAAAGTACCAGAGACCCAGTACTTC. Protein product: CASSSPKVPETQYF.

J is TRBJ2-5 and V is TRBV20-1; TRBD2 matches 11 bases. Looked up from germline, CDR1 is DFQATT and CDR2 is SNEGSKA (reference sequence). Losses at the gene ends were 1 base for V and 2 bases for J; bases not matched to a gene: 3. The CDR3 runs to 15 residues. The CDR3 DNA follows: TGCAGTGCTAGAGTACTAGCGGGGGAACAAGAGACCCAGTACTTC. Protein sequence: CSARVLAGEQETQYF.

Concerning this clonotype: A much larger clone lies a single base off, so this may be a read error. This is likely a read error, given that the CDR3 carries no conserved phenylalanine or tryptophan at its end. DNA of the CDR3: TGTGCCAGCAGGGATCAGGGTTTTCGGACCCAGTACTCC. Translated, it gives CASRDQGFRTQYS. This chain uses TRBV6-1 with TRBJ2-5; TRBD1 might be the D (5 bases). V lost 6 bases and J lost 7, with 15 bases in between. The length of the CDR3 is 13 residues. Germline lookup yields CDR1 MNHNS and CDR2 SASEGT.

This chain connects TRBV7-3 to TRBJ2-5; 14 bases fit TRBD2. This CDR3 is built from 16 residues. The J segment lost 1 base and the V segment lost 5 bases, leaving 3 bases of the junction unmatched. Germline values: CDR1 SGHTA, CDR2 FQGTGA. CDR3 loop: CASSPGLAGAQETQYF. The DNA of the CDR3 is TGTGCCAGCAGCCCGGGACTAGCGGGGGCCCAAGAGACCCAGTACTTC.

This clonotype was seen more than once but under ten times. The chain employs TRBV5-1 and TRBJ2-2; D possibly corresponds to TRBD2 (5 bases). The CDR3 totals 15 residues. Trimming removed 7 bases at V and 4 bases at J, with 17 bases between. The germline gives CDR1 SGHRS, CDR2 YFSETQ. The CDR3 nucleotides are TGCGCCAGCCACGAGAGGGCGTCCCCCACCGGGGAGCTGTTTTTT. Translating gives CASHERASPTGELFF.

This chain joins TRBV30 and TRBJ1-3; TRBD1 agrees at 9 bases. Germline lookup yields CDR1 GTSNPN and CDR2 SVGIG (reference sequence). This CDR3 has 14 residues. V trimming: 5 bases; J trimming: 8 bases; junction bases outside the gene matches: 10. CDR3 sequence reads: CAWGPTGQGYTIYF. The DNA for the CDR3 is TGTGCCTGGGGGCCTACGGGACAGGGATACACCATATATTTT.

The chain carries TRBV3-1 and TRBJ2-7; D not resolved. Germline V gene sequence: CDR1 LGHDT, CDR2 YNNKEL (reference sequence). The CDR3 is made up of 14 amino acids. The V and J ends lost 4 bases and 2 bases respectively, with 12 bases between them. CDR3 DNA: TGTGCCAGCAGCCTACAAGACGGAGCCTACGAGCAGTACTTC. Amino acids: CASSLQDGAYEQYF.

This clonotype occurred a few times. The chain couples TRBV10-2 to TRBJ2-2; 8 bases map to TRBD1. Germline V gene sequence: CDR1 WSHSY, CDR2 SAAADI. V shed 8 bases, J shed 4 bases, and the junction held 12 bases outside the gene matches. The CDR3 sequence is 16 residues long. As DNA, the CDR3 is TGCGCCAGCCAAAGTCATAGGACAGGGAGCACCGGGGAGCTGTTTTTT. Amino acids: CASQSHRTGSTGELFF.

This clonotype showed up just a few times. The chain employs TRBV2 and TRBJ2-1; D call uncertain. The length of the CDR3 is 11 residues. The V and J ends lost 8 bases and 3 bases respectively, with 5 bases between them. Germline values: CDR1 SNHLY, CDR2 FYNNEI. In DNA, the CDR3 is TGTGCCAGCCCTCTCTACAATGAGCAGTTCTTC. It yields the protein CASPLYNEQFF.

The table lists this clonotype with a few counts. V and J are TRBV2 and TRBJ2-7; TRBD1 agrees at 9 bases. The CDR3 is made up of 13 amino acids. Germline V gene data show CDR1 as SNHLY and CDR2 as FYNNEI. V shed 6 bases, J shed 5 bases, and the junction held 5 bases outside the gene matches. CDR3 DNA: TGTGCCAGCAGACAGGGGACAGGGAACGAGCAGTACTTC. The encoded protein is CASRQGTGNEQYF.

This clonotype appeared many times. This chain joins TRBV20-1 and TRBJ2-7; tentative D call: TRBD1 (5 bases). The CDR3 spans 13 residues. With 5 bases removed from V and 6 bases from J, the gap between germline ends came to 17 bases. Germline V gives CDR1 DFQATT, CDR2 SNEGSKA (reference sequence). The CDR3 DNA follows: TGCAGTGCTGGGGCGGTGGGGAACGGCGAGCAGTACTTC. Translating it yields CSAGAVGNGEQYF.

The chain has TRBV30 and TRBJ2-2; D gene ambiguous. Trimming removed 2 bases from V and 6 bases from J, with 7 bases in between. The CDR3 has 12 residues. The germline V gene has CDR1 GTSNPN and CDR2 SVGIG (reference sequence). The chain's CDR3 is CAWSTGSGELFF. CDR3 in DNA: TGTGCCTGGAGTACCGGGTCCGGGGAGCTGTTTTTT.

This rearrangement joins TRBV5-1 to TRBJ2-6, with 8 bases lining up with TRBD1. Germline V CDR1 and CDR2: SGHRS, YFSETQ. CDR3 length: 18 amino acids. The V and J ends lost 0 bases and 0 bases, in that order; junction bases with no gene match: 5. The CDR3 is CASSLAGTGYSGANVLTF. The CDR3 DNA reads TGCGCCAGCAGCTTGGCCGGGACAGGTTACTCTGGGGCCAACGTCCTGACTTTC.

This clonotype has only a few counts. The rearrangement uses TRBV3-1 and TRBJ1-2; a possible D gene is TRBD1 (6 bases). The V gene lost 0 bases and the J gene lost 5 bases, with 7 bases spanning the gap. The germline CDR1 and CDR2 sequences are LGHDT and YNNKEL (reference sequence). The CDR3 totals 13 residues. The CDR3 DNA follows: TGTGCCAGCAGCCAAGATGGACAGTATGGCTACACCTTC. Translation gives CASSQDGQYGYTF.

Ten or more counts support this clonotype. The chain employs TRBV10-3 and TRBJ2-5, with TRBD1 identical over 7 bases. Germline trimming cut 6 bases from V and 4 bases from J; bases unmatched to any gene: 5. The length of the CDR3 is 13 residues. CDR1 is ENHRY, CDR2 SYGVKD, per germline. CDR3: CAIRETGIETQYF. CDR3 nucleotides: TGTGCCATCAGAGAGACAGGGATAGAGACCCAGTACTTC.

In DNA, the CDR3 is TGCGCCAGCAGCCTGGACAGGGGGCCCGGGGAGCTGTTTTTT. Protein product: CASSLDRGPGELFF. The chain couples TRBV4-1 to TRBJ2-2, with 11 bases identical to TRBD1. Per germline, CDR1 MGHRA and CDR2 YSYEKL. The CDR3 spans 14 residues. Trimming cost V 4 bases and J 6 bases; bases outside gene matches: 1.

This clonotype was detected a few times. This sequence joins TRBV4-1 and TRBJ1-4; D remains unclear. CDR1 MGHRA and CDR2 YSYEKL come from the germline V gene. V lost 1 base to trimming and J lost 6 bases, with 9 bases between them. CDR3 length: 14 residues. Here the CDR3 DNA reads TGCGCCAGCAGCCAAGGACCGATCGATGAAAAACTGTTTTTT. Its translation is CASSQGPIDEKLFF.

This clonotype was seen a handful of times. This chain joins TRBV10-3 and TRBJ1-2, with TRBD1 as a possible D gene (5 bases). The V gene lost 6 bases and the J gene lost 3 bases, with 11 bases spanning the gap. The CDR3 extends over 13 amino acids. Germline V gene lookup returns CDR1 ENHRY and CDR2 SYGVKD. The CDR3 loop is CAIRIGDDYGYTF. The CDR3 DNA reads as TGTGCCATCAGGATAGGGGACGACTATGGCTACACCTTC.

The chain has TRBV12-3 or TRBV12-4 and TRBJ1-5; no clear D gene. This CDR3 region has 14 residues. Deletions cut 3 bases from V and 5 bases from J, with 11 bases between. CDR3 sequence (DNA): TGTGCCAGCAGTTTGGGATCATCCTATCAGCCCCAGCATTTT. Translation: CASSLGSSYQPQHF.